Listed below are T cell receptor beta chains from one sample, sequenced in a study of OX40 agonist ivuxolimab in advanced cancers. Clones were read by immunoSEQ multiplex PCR, and TCRdb kept only the in-frame ones, dropping some. The table has approximately 60,000 clones, approximately 85% seen once. Sequencing used CD4+ or CD8+ T cells sorted from blood, obtained in a trial of the OX40 agonist ivuxolimab. These receptors were obtained from an adult with an advanced solid tumor such as melanoma, head and neck, liver or kidney cancer. Both conserved end residues are part of each CDR3. Fields, in order: CDR3 length, clone size, D gene, V gene, J gene, CDR3 DNA, CDR3 protein. A D gene is named only where the DNA matches it firmly. Part of the rows lack a size; the others show once, few, many or a class for expanded clones.

15	NA	TRBD2	TRBV7-7	TRBJ2-3	TGTGCTAGCAGCCAAACTAGCGGATACACAGATACGCAGTATTTT	CASSQTSGYTDTQYF
15	NA	NA	TRBV6-1	TRBJ1-4	TGTGCCAGCAGTGAAAGTGCACGGTTTAATGAAAAACTGTTTTTT	CASSESARFNEKLFF
14	NA	TRBD2	TRBV9	TRBJ2-5	TGTGCCAGCAGCGTATCTAGCGGGGATGAGACCCAGTACTTC	CASSVSSGDETQYF
16	NA	NA	TRBV2	TRBJ1-4	TGTGCCAGCACAGAGGGGGGGAACCAGGGCTATGAAAAACTGTTTTTT	CASTEGGNQGYEKLFF
13	NA	NA	TRBV30	TRBJ1-5	TGTGCCTGGAGTGTTGCAGACAATCAGCCCCAGCATTTT	CAWSVADNQPQHF
15	NA	TRBD1	TRBV19	TRBJ1-1	TGTGCCAGTAGTATTACGCAGGGGGCGACCACTGAAGCTTTCTTT	CASSITQGATTEAFF
15	NA	TRBD1	TRBV19	TRBJ1-5	TGTGCCAGTAGTGCGGGACAGGTAGGCAATCAGCCCCAGCATTTT	CASSAGQVGNQPQHF
15	NA	TRBD1	TRBV5-5	TRBJ1-4	TGTGCCAGCAGCCCATGGACAGGATCTAATGAAAAACTGTTTTTT	CASSPWTGSNEKLFF
10	once	NA	TRBV20-1	TRBJ2-5	TGCAGTGCTGAAATACCCCCCCAGTACTTC	CSAEIPPQYF
15	NA	NA	TRBV19	TRBJ2-5	TGTGCCAGTAGTATAGCCGGCAGGGCACAAGAGACCCAGTACTTC	CASSIAGRAQETQYF
14	NA	NA	TRBV5-1	TRBJ2-3	TGCGCCACCGCCTTACAGGGCCTCACAGATACGCAGTATTTT	CATALQGLTDTQYF
17	NA	TRBD1	TRBV30	TRBJ2-2	TGTGCCTGGAGGGGACAGGGGGACTTCAGTATTTTCGGGGAGCTGTTTTTT	CAWRGQGDFSIFGELFF
11	few	NA	TRBV6-1	TRBJ2-1	TGTGCCAGCAGCCCCCAAAAGGAGCAGTTCTTC	CASSPQKEQFF
15	few	TRBD1	TRBV5-1	TRBJ2-1	TGCGCCAGCAGCTTGGCCCAGGGGGTGGTCAATGAGCAGTTCTTC	CASSLAQGVVNEQFF
15	few	NA	TRBV6-6	TRBJ1-1	TGTGCCAGCAGTTACGGGGGGGCTAAGAACACTGAAGCTTTCTTT	CASSYGGAKNTEAFF
12	few	NA	TRBV6-6	TRBJ1-3	TGTGCCAGCAGTCCCTCTGGAAACACCATATATTTT	CASSPSGNTIYF
14	NA	NA	TRBV5-4	TRBJ1-2	TGTGCCAGCAGCTTGGGGGTAGCTAACTATGGCTACACCTTC	CASSLGVANYGYTF
15	once	TRBD1	TRBV7-8	TRBJ1-4	TGTGCCAGCAGCCCTAGGGACAGGGTAGTTGAAAAACTGTTTTTT	CASSPRDRVVEKLFF
14	NA	TRBD1	TRBV19	TRBJ1-5	TGTGCCAGTAGACAACAGGGGTTCAATCAGCCCCAGCATTTT	CASRQQGFNQPQHF
15	NA	TRBD1	TRBV2	TRBJ1-2	TGTGCCAGCAGTTATAGACAGGGGGCCAACTATGGCTACACCTTC	CASSYRQGANYGYTF
16	NA	TRBD2	TRBV7-9	TRBJ2-1	TGTGCCAGCAGCCTCAATGTAGCGGGGGCCAGGAATGAGCAGTTCTTC	CASSLNVAGARNEQFF
13	NA	TRBD1	TRBV6-1	TRBJ2-7	TGTGCCAGCGAGACAGGGGGCGCGGGCGAGCAGTACTTC	CASETGGAGEQYF